The clone carrying this T cell receptor (beta chain) has at least ten counts. Its antigen remains unidentified. Regarding time point: technical triplicate 1. CDR1 and CDR2 from the germline V gene are SGHRS and YFSETQ. The CDR3 length is 15 residues. The junction had 4 bases not matched to a gene; V was cut back by 2 bases and J by 4 bases. This entry comes from a study of neurological immune-mediated disorders. Whole-study results and caveats: Levels of TCR clonal expansion peaked in HTLV-1-associated myelopathy and reached their lowest in multiple sclerosis, under those of healthy controls.

It was by 5'RACE with 10-nucleotide random UMIs that the cDNA was made. TCRdb called the 5' RACE reads again in MiXCR, with one record for every CDR3 protein. Of tens of thousands of distinct CDR3 sequences detected, roughly 10% appear once; the ten largest clones hold around 4%. This clonotype originated in a man aged 55-75 years with HTLV-1-associated myelopathy (HAM/TSP). The chain links TRBV5-1 to TRBJ2-1; 9 bases agree with TRBD2. The sequencing input was PBMCs. CDR3 residues: CASSFSGGLYNEQFF. The CDR3 region has the DNA TGCGCCAGCAGCTTCAGCGGGGGGCTATACAATGAGCAGTTCTTC. Full variable domain (outside the CDR3, taken from reference TRBV5-1 and TRBJ2-1): KAGVTQTPRYLIKTRGQQVTLSCSPISGHRSVSWYQQTPGQGLQFLFEYFSETQRNKGNFPGRFSGRQFSNSRSEMNVSTLELGDSALYLCASSFSGGLYNEQFFGPGTRLTVL.